These 19 T cell receptor beta chains originate from one sample sequenced in a study of CD8 T cells in Susac syndrome. Random hexamers were used to reverse transcribe an amount of about 0.45 to 1 ug RNA. Each CDR3 protein is one row after TCRdb ran MiXCR on the immunoSEQ multiplex PCR reads. The sample yields about 300,000 distinct CDR3 sequences, about 89% seen once. What was sequenced was CD8+ T cells from PBMCs. These receptors all come from a human donor with multiple sclerosis.

The chain joins TRBV4-1 to TRBJ2-7; 11 bases are shared with TRBD2. The trim removed 1 base at V and 3 bases at J, leaving 5 bases unmatched. Germline V lookup: CDR1 MGHRA, CDR2 YSYEKL. The CDR3 contains 16 residues. CDR3: CASSQGTSGRGYEQYF. In nucleotides, the CDR3 is TGCGCCAGCAGCCAAGGGACTAGCGGGCGAGGCTACGAGCAGTACTTC.

This sequence joins TRBV9 and TRBJ2-1; D not resolved. The V end was cut by 4 bases, the J end by 7 bases, with 15 bases between. Germline V gene data show CDR1 as SGDLS and CDR2 as YYNGEE. The CDR3 is 14 residues long. The CDR3 nucleotides read TGTGCCAGCAGCCCCCCGGCCCGATCGAATGAGCAGTTCTTC. This translates into CASSPPARSNEQFF.

This clonotype came up once. The chain couples TRBV7-9 to TRBJ2-1, with 7 bases lining up with TRBD2. Germline-derived CDR1 and CDR2 are SEHNR and FQNEAQ (reference sequence). CDR3 length equals 12 residues. With 4 bases clipped from V and 12 bases from J, the junction kept 6 bases outside the gene matches. In DNA, the CDR3 is TGTGCCAGCAGCTCTCTAGCGGTTGCGCAGTTCTTC. This codes for CASSSLAVAQFF. The variable domain in full, with the rest retrieved from reference TRBV7-9 and TRBJ2-1, is DTGVSQNPRHKITKRGQNVTFRCDPISEHNRLYWYRQTLGQGPEFLTYFQNEAQLEKSRLLSDRFSAERPKGSFSTLEIQRTEQGDSAMYLCASSSLAVAQFFGPGTRLTVL.

The chain recombines TRBV5-1 with TRBJ2-7; D unresolved. Per germline, CDR1 SGHRS and CDR2 YFSETQ. The CDR3 length is 12 residues. The V end lost 5 bases, the J end lost 5 bases, and 11 bases lay between the germline ends. The CDR3 DNA sequence: TGCGCCAGCAGGGACGCTTTGGACGAGCAGTACTTC. The encoded protein is CASRDALDEQYF.

The chain links TRBV10-3 to TRBJ2-5; D is uncertain. CDR1 is ENHRY, CDR2 SYGVKD, per germline. V lost 0 bases and J lost 5, with 10 bases in between. The CDR3 is 14 residues long. The CDR3 sequence is CAISESRALETQYF. For the CDR3, the DNA is TGTGCCATCAGTGAGTCTCGCGCCCTGGAGACCCAGTACTTC.

The chain is built from TRBV3-1 and TRBJ1-3; the D is unclear. CDR3 length: 15 amino acids. The V end lost 0 bases, the J end lost 0 bases, and 6 bases lay between the germline ends. The V gene's germline CDR1 is LGHDT and CDR2 YNNKEL (reference sequence). CDR3 in amino acids: CASSQDTSSGNTIYF. CDR3 DNA: TGTGCCAGCAGCCAAGACACGAGCTCTGGAAACACCATATATTTT.

V gene TRBV5-1 combines with J gene TRBJ2-3; D is perhaps TRBD1 (6 bases). CDR3 length: 16 residues. Trimming removed 1 base at V and 4 bases at J, with 16 bases between. Germline CDR1 SGHRS, CDR2 YFSETQ. CDR3 residues: CASSLLDSRVPDTQYF. Here the CDR3 DNA reads TGCGCCAGCAGCTTGCTGGACAGTCGGGTCCCAGATACGCAGTATTTT.

This clonotype has just one count. The V call is TRBV30, the J call TRBJ1-1; TRBD1 matches 7 bases. The J segment lost 6 bases and the V segment lost 7 bases, leaving 14 bases of the junction unmatched. The CDR3 covers 14 residues. CDR1 GTSNPN and CDR2 SVGIG come from the germline V gene (reference sequence). The CDR3 sequence: CASDRDNAFAEAFF. The CDR3 DNA reads TGTGCCTCCGACAGGGATAACGCTTTCGCTGAAGCTTTCTTT. Filled out from reference TRBV30 and TRBJ1-1, the complete variable domain reads SQTIHQWPATLVQPVGSPLSLECTVEGTSNPNLYWYRQAAGRGLQLLFYSVGIGQISSEVPQNLSASRPQDRQFILSSKKLLLSDSGFYLCASDRDNAFAEAFFGQGTRLTVV.

V usage is TRBV4-3 and J usage is TRBJ2-6; D uncertain. From germline, CDR1 is LGHNA and CDR2 YSLEER. Trimming stripped 0 bases from V and 3 bases from J, with 3 bases between. The CDR3 is 14 amino acids. The CDR3 sequence: CASSQDIGANVLTF. DNA for the CDR3: TGCGCCAGCAGCCAAGATATTGGGGCCAACGTCCTGACTTTC.

The V call is TRBV5-6, the J call TRBJ2-3; no clear D. The ends were cut back, 4 bases at V and 5 bases at J, with 14 bases in the middle. The CDR3 spans 14 residues. CDR1 and CDR2 from the germline V gene are SGHDT and YYEEEE. The CDR3 DNA follows: TGTGCCAGCAGCGTGGGCCAAAGGCTAGATACGCAGTATTTT. It translates to CASSVGQRLDTQYF.

The chain couples TRBV7-9 to TRBJ1-5; D is possibly TRBD1 (6 bases). This CDR3 is 13 amino acids long. V lost 7 bases to trimming and J lost 4 bases, with 11 bases between them. Germline CDR1 is SEHNR and CDR2 is FQNEAQ (reference sequence). CDR3 in DNA: TGTGCCAGCACTCGGGGGGCGAATCAGCCCCAGCATTTT. Translating gives CASTRGANQPQHF.

This clonotype appeared a few times. J is TRBJ1-2 and V is TRBV6-1; 8 nucleotides match TRBD1. The CDR3 extends over 15 amino acids. Germline trimming cut 5 bases from V and 6 bases from J; bases unmatched to any gene: 11. Germline values: CDR1 MNHNS, CDR2 SASEGT. CDR3 nucleotide sequence: TGTGCCAGCAGTCTTCCCCCCGACAGGGGAGATGGCTACACCTTC. Its protein product is CASSLPPDRGDGYTF.

The V gene is TRBV4-3, the J gene TRBJ1-4, with a weak D call TRBD1 (5 bases). This CDR3 contains 15 residues. Deletions cut 1 base from V and 0 bases from J, with 6 bases between. Per the germline V gene, CDR1 is LGHNA and CDR2 is YSLEER. CDR3 DNA sequence: TGCGCCAGCAGCCAAGTCAGGGCAACTAATGAAAAACTGTTTTTT. This codes for CASSQVRATNEKLFF.

The gene calls are TRBV7-6 and TRBJ2-7; possibly TRBD1 for D (5 bases). Looked up from germline, CDR1 is SGHVS and CDR2 is FNYEAQ. This CDR3 spans 12 amino acids. Deletions cut 5 bases from V and 6 bases from J, with 11 bases between. CDR3 coding DNA: TGTGCCAGCAGCCGGTCTCAGGGCGAGCAGTACTTC. Amino acids: CASSRSQGEQYF.

This chain connects TRBV14 to TRBJ2-1; no clear D gene. V lost 3 bases and J 8 bases, leaving 11 bases between the germline ends. The CDR3 loop spans 13 amino acids. From germline, CDR1 is SGHDN and CDR2 FVKESK. This CDR3 is CASSQAPGDEQFF. DNA of the CDR3: TGTGCCAGCAGCCAGGCTCCCGGCGATGAGCAGTTCTTC.

The chain employs TRBV27 and TRBJ1-5; 10 nucleotides align to TRBD1. V was pared by 5 bases and J by 6 bases, with 10 bases of the junction left unmatched. The germline CDR1 and CDR2 sequences are MNHEY and SMNVEV (reference sequence). CDR3 length: 16 residues. CDR3 amino acids: CASSPGQGERGQPQHF. The CDR3 DNA reads as TGTGCCAGCAGTCCCGGACAGGGGGAGAGGGGTCAGCCCCAGCATTTT.

As for this clonotype: At one end, the junction sequence differs from germline, possibly due to a read error. The chain joins TRBV2 to TRBJ1-5; 7 bases map to TRBD1. This CDR3 region has 14 residues. Germline V lookup: CDR1 SNHLY, CDR2 FYNNEI. The CDR3 loop is CASREGTDNQPQHF. For the CDR3, the DNA is TGTGCCAGCAGAGAAGGGACAGATAATCAGCCCCAGCATTTT.

The V gene is TRBV29-1, the J gene TRBJ2-3, with a tentative D call TRBD2 (6 bases). The CDR3 spans 13 residues. V was trimmed by 3 bases and J by 0 bases, leaving 7 bases between them. The germline V gene encodes CDR1 SQVTM and CDR2 ANQGSEA. In nucleotides, the CDR3 is TGCAGCGTTGACGGGGGTAGCACAGATACGCAGTATTTT. This gives the protein CSVDGGSTDTQYF.

The chain is built from TRBV9 and TRBJ2-7, with unresolved D. V lost 0 bases, J lost 3 bases, and 7 bases lay in between. The germline V gene encodes CDR1 SGDLS and CDR2 YYNGEE. The CDR3 has 13 amino acids. CDR3 region: CASSVADNYEQYF. Written as DNA, the CDR3 is TGTGCCAGCAGCGTAGCTGATAACTACGAGCAGTACTTC.